The 16 T cell receptor beta chains below were found in one sample sequenced in a study of cytomegalovirus exposure and HLA in healthy donors. PCR was performed using 60 Vbeta and 13 Jbeta primers. Profiling relied on immunoSEQ multiplex PCR, and the TCRdb table lists in-frame clones only, not all of them. The sample has around 150,000 clones, roughly three quarters seen once. The sequenced material came from PBMCs. All receptors derive from a male donor in good health and CMV-seronegative.

V is TRBV18 and J is TRBJ2-2, with 7 bases identical to TRBD1. Trimming at V came to 3 bases and at J to 5 bases, leaving 9 bases not matched to a gene. This CDR3 contains 16 residues. Germline V gives CDR1 KGHSH, CDR2 LQKENI. For the CDR3, the DNA is TGTGCCAGCTCACCGCGGACAGGAGTTGGGACCGGGGAGCTGTTTTTT. It codes for CASSPRTGVGTGELFF.

The J gene is TRBJ1-2, the V gene TRBV5-5, with D maybe TRBD1 (6 bases). The length of the CDR3 is 14 residues. Germline CDR1 is SGHKS and CDR2 is YYEKEE (reference sequence). The ends were cut back, 4 bases at V and 8 bases at J, with 18 bases in the middle. This chain's CDR3 is CASSPLDRTKGYTF. CDR3 bases: TGTGCCAGCAGCCCACTCGACAGGACAAAGGGCTACACCTTC.

The V and J genes are TRBV2 and TRBJ2-7; D remains unclear. Germline V CDR1 and CDR2: SNHLY, FYNNEI. Trimming pared 3 bases from V and 6 bases from J, leaving 9 bases between. The CDR3 runs to 12 residues. CDR3 in DNA: TGTGCCAGCAGTGACGGTCTCGTCGAGCAGTACTTC. Protein sequence: CASSDGLVEQYF.

The chain uses TRBV7-2 and TRBJ1-6; TRBD1 might be the D (5 bases). The germline V gene encodes CDR1 SGHTA and CDR2 FQGNSA. With 3 bases removed from V and 8 bases from J, the gap between germline ends came to 14 bases. The CDR3 is 15 residues long. The CDR3 DNA follows: TGTGCCAGCAGCTTCTACCCCAGGGCCGATTCACCCCTCCACTTT. It translates to CASSFYPRADSPLHF.

The sample holds one count of this clone. The V gene is TRBV21-1, the J gene TRBJ1-4; the table names TRBD1, a call not compared with the DNA. TRBV21-1 constitutes a pseudogene. CDR3 length: 17 residues. The CDR3 DNA reads TGTGCCAGCAGCAGCCGGGACAGGGGTGCAACTAATGAAAAACTGTTTTTT. This codes for CASSSRDRGATNEKLFF.

V gene TRBV28 combines with J gene TRBJ2-1; D possibly corresponds to TRBD2 (6 bases). Trimming took 8 bases from V and 2 from J, leaving 16 bases between them. The V gene's germline CDR1 is MDHEN and CDR2 SYDVKM. The CDR3 contains 15 residues. The CDR3 nucleotides are TGTGCCAGCGCGGGGACTTTGCCACCCTACAATGAGCAGTTCTTC. This gives the protein CASAGTLPPYNEQFF.

V is TRBV7-2 and J is TRBJ1-2; TRBD1 agrees at 7 bases. Germline loops: CDR1 SGHTA, CDR2 FQGNSA. The CDR3 covers 14 residues. J was trimmed by 4 bases and V by 4 bases; bases with no gene match: 6. The CDR3 reads CASSYGQAPYGYTF. CDR3 DNA sequence: TGTGCCAGCAGCTACGGACAGGCGCCCTATGGCTACACCTTC.

J is TRBJ2-3 and V is TRBV4-3; D might be TRBD2 (5 bases). This CDR3 is built from 16 residues. V lost 2 bases and J lost 7, with 19 bases in between. Germline V CDR1 and CDR2: LGHNA, YSLEER. The CDR3 region has the DNA TGCGCCAGCAGCCAACGCCGGGAAGAACTTCGGTATACGCAGTATTTT. Translating gives CASSQRREELRYTQYF.

This chain links TRBV2 with TRBJ1-2; D is undetermined. This CDR3 is built from 13 residues. V was pared by 1 base and J by 2 bases, with 5 bases between. The V gene's germline CDR1 is SNHLY and CDR2 FYNNEI. As DNA, the CDR3 is TGTGCCAGCAGTGAAGGACAAAACTATGGCTACACCTTC. Translated, it gives CASSEGQNYGYTF. Variable domain in full (rest from reference TRBV2 and TRBJ1-2): EPEVTQTPSHQVTQMGQEVILRCVPISNHLYFYWYRQILGQKVEFLVSFYNNEISEKSEIFDDQFSVERPDGSNFTLKIRSTKLEDSAMYFCASSEGQNYGYTFGSGTRLTVV.

The sample holds one count of this clone. The chain joins TRBV7-6 to TRBJ2-2; the match to TRBD2 covers 16 bases. The V segment lost 5 bases and the J segment 6 bases; nucleotides outside the gene matches: 6. From germline, CDR1 is SGHVS and CDR2 FNYEAQ. The CDR3 has 17 amino acids. CDR3 sequence reads: CASSDGTSGRAAGELFF. CDR3 bases: TGTGCCAGCAGCGATGGGACTAGCGGGAGGGCCGCCGGGGAGCTGTTTTTT.

The chain employs TRBV5-1 and TRBJ1-1, with D uncertain. The CDR3 has 14 amino acids. From germline, CDR1 is SGHRS and CDR2 YFSETQ. The V and J ends lost 0 bases and 3 bases respectively, with 9 bases between them. This chain's CDR3 is CASSLAFADTEAFF. The CDR3 DNA reads TGCGCCAGCAGCTTGGCCTTTGCAGACACTGAAGCTTTCTTT.

This chain joins TRBV29-1 and TRBJ2-3; possibly TRBD1 for D (6 bases). Trimming stripped 5 bases from V and 3 bases from J, with 12 bases between. Looked up from germline, CDR1 is SQVTM and CDR2 is ANQGSEA. CDR3 length equals 13 residues. CDR3 in DNA: TGCAGCGTTCACCAGGGGATTACAGATACGCAGTATTTT. This codes for CSVHQGITDTQYF.

This clone occurred a few times. The genes are TRBV7-2 and TRBJ2-7; D is undetermined. The CDR3 is 13 residues long. In germline, CDR1 is SGHTA, CDR2 FQGNSA. The V end lost 3 bases, the J end lost 2 bases, and 8 bases lay between the germline ends. The CDR3 spells CASSLASPYEQYF. The CDR3 nucleotides read TGTGCCAGCAGCTTGGCCAGTCCCTACGAGCAGTACTTC.

This clone appeared once. The chain combines TRBV7-8 with TRBJ2-5; 11 bases line up with TRBD1. In germline, CDR1 is SGHVS, CDR2 FQNEAQ. Trimming took 8 bases from V and 4 from J; bases not matched to a gene: 9. The CDR3 loop spans 15 amino acids. The CDR3 bases are TGTGCCAGCTCCCAAGAGGGACAGGGGGGAGAGACCCAGTACTTC. It is translated as CASSQEGQGGETQYF. The full variable domain, rest sourced from reference TRBV7-8 and TRBJ2-5, is GAGVSQSPRYKVAKRGQDVALRCDPISGHVSLFWYQQALGQGPEFLTYFQNEAQLDKSGLPSDRFFAERPEGSVSTLKIQRTQQEDSAVYLCASSQEGQGGETQYFGPGTRLLVL.

V gene TRBV5-6 combines with J gene TRBJ2-1; 10 bases agree with TRBD2. The CDR3 spans 19 residues. J was trimmed by 6 bases and V by 1 base; bases with no gene match: 16. Looked up from germline, CDR1 is SGHDT and CDR2 is YYEEEE. The CDR3 reads CASSLRWGLALSGGNEQFF. The CDR3 bases are TGTGCCAGCAGCTTGAGATGGGGACTAGCGCTCTCTGGGGGCAATGAGCAGTTCTTC. Filled out from reference TRBV5-6 and TRBJ2-1, the complete variable domain reads DAGVTQSPTHLIKTRGQQVTLRCSPKSGHDTVSWYQQALGQGPQFIFQYYEEEERQRGNFPDRFSGHQFPNYSSELNVNALLLGDSALYLCASSLRWGLALSGGNEQFFGPGTRLTVL.

J is TRBJ2-2 and V is TRBV7-2, with TRBD2 identical over 10 bases. CDR1 and CDR2 (germline): SGHTA, FQGNSA. V was pared by 4 bases and J by 5 bases, with 4 bases of the junction left unmatched. This CDR3 comprises 15 residues. The CDR3, as DNA: TGTGCCAGCAGCTCGGGACTAGCGCGGACCGGGGAGCTGTTTTTT. Translating it yields CASSSGLARTGELFF.